This passage covers 20 T cell receptor beta chains from one sample sequenced in a study. TCRdb re-called the 5' RACE reads with MiXCR, one entry per CDR3 protein. The sample contains about 62,000 distinct CDR3 sequences, nearly 30% of which appear only once. The sequenced material came from tumor-infiltrating naive CD4+ T cells sorted from the breast tumor. The subset was: naive CD4+ T cells, CD4+CD45RA+CD25-. These receptors originate from a female donor with breast cancer.

This clonotype was seen a handful of times. J is TRBJ2-3 and V is TRBV5-1; 9 nucleotides agree with TRBD1. CDR1 SGHRS and CDR2 YFSETQ come from the germline V gene. The CDR3 consists of 15 residues. The trim removed 1 base at V and 2 bases at J, leaving 2 bases unmatched. CDR3: CASSLQQGATDTQYF. CDR3 nucleotides: TGCGCCAGCAGCTTGCAACAGGGGGCCACAGATACGCAGTATTTT.

This chain joins TRBV5-1 and TRBJ1-1; 9 bases match TRBD1. Germline CDR1 reads SGHRS; CDR2 reads YFSETQ. This CDR3 has 13 residues. With V trimmed by 6 bases and J by 3 bases, 3 bases remained unmatched. The CDR3 loop reads CASNYRGHTEAFF. As DNA, the CDR3 is TGCGCCAGCAACTACAGGGGGCACACTGAAGCTTTCTTT.

V and J are TRBV7-3 and TRBJ2-7; possible D gene TRBD2, 6 bases. V gave up 2 bases and J gave up 3 bases, with 17 bases separating them. Germline V gene lookup returns CDR1 SGHTA and CDR2 FQGTGA. The CDR3 totals 16 residues. Here the CDR3 DNA reads TGTGCCAGCAGCTTAGGTGGTAGCGGAACTGTCTACGAGCAGTACTTC. This sequence encodes CASSLGGSGTVYEQYF.

The gene calls are TRBV20-1 and TRBJ1-1; no firm D call. V lost 7 bases to trimming and J lost 1 base, with 19 bases between them. Germline lookup yields CDR1 DFQATT and CDR2 SNEGSKA (reference sequence). CDR3 size: 15 residues. The DNA of the CDR3 is TGCAGTGGGAAGGCGTCGAGGAATCCGAACACTGAAGCTTTCTTT. As protein: CSGKASRNPNTEAFF.

This chain links TRBV5-1 with TRBJ2-3; TRBD2 aligns across 10 bases. The germline CDR1 and CDR2 sequences are SGHRS and YFSETQ. V was clipped by 1 base and J by 6 bases; unmatched bases: 5. The CDR3 sequence is 15 residues long. The CDR3 here is CASSLSSGSGDTQYF. In nucleotides, the CDR3 is TGCGCCAGCAGCTTGTCTAGCGGGAGCGGGGATACGCAGTATTTT.

The V gene is TRBV7-6, the J gene TRBJ2-2; D is possibly TRBD2 (6 bases). Germline CDR1 and CDR2: SGHVS and FNYEAQ. There are 15 residues in the CDR3. V lost 1 base, J lost 5 bases, and 11 bases lay in between. This CDR3 reads CASSLVAGTTGELFF. The CDR3 DNA is TGTGCCAGCAGCTTAGTGGCGGGGACTACCGGGGAGCTGTTTTTT.

The sample holds a few counts of this clonotype. V gene TRBV28 combines with J gene TRBJ2-5; tentatively, D is TRBD1 or TRBD2 (7 bases each). V was trimmed by 7 bases and J by 3 bases, leaving 18 bases between them. This CDR3 has 15 amino acids. CDR1 is MDHEN, CDR2 SYDVKM, per germline. The CDR3 is CASNRDRLAEETQYF. The CDR3, as DNA: TGTGCCAGCAACCGGGACAGACTAGCTGAAGAGACCCAGTACTTC.

The V gene is TRBV5-1, the J gene TRBJ1-2; 8 bases are shared with TRBD1. The CDR3 is 15 residues long. Germline assignment: CDR1 SGHRS and CDR2 YFSETQ. J gave up 0 bases and V 4 bases, and 5 bases lay outside the gene matches. The CDR3 region is CASSGGQVTNYGYTF. Here the CDR3 DNA reads TGCGCCAGCAGCGGGGGACAGGTGACTAACTATGGCTACACCTTC.

This clonotype has a handful of counts. The chain's CDR3 is CATSMNPHAGELFF. Here the CDR3 DNA reads TGTGCCACCAGCATGAACCCCCATGCCGGGGAGCTGTTTTTT. The chain employs TRBV15 and TRBJ2-2, with D unclear. Looked up from germline, CDR1 is LNHNV and CDR2 is YYDKDF (reference sequence). The germline V and J ends were trimmed by 4 bases and 6 bases, with 12 bases remaining between them. This CDR3 comprises 14 residues. The variable domain in full, completed from reference TRBV15 and TRBJ2-2, reads DAMVIQNPRYQVTQFGKPVTLSCSQTLNHNVMYWYQQKSSQAPKLLFHYYDKDFNNEADTPDNFQSRRPNTSFCFLDIRSPGLGDTAMYLCATSMNPHAGELFFGEGSRLTVL.

The CDR3 sequence is CASSYGAVPSYEQYF. CDR3 nucleotide sequence: TGTGCCAGCAGTTACGGGGCAGTCCCTTCCTACGAGCAGTACTTC. V gene TRBV6-5 combines with J gene TRBJ2-7; possibly TRBD1 for D (5 bases). CDR1 and CDR2 from the germline V gene are MNHEY and SVGAGI. CDR3 length: 15 residues. V was shortened by 2 bases and J by 1 base, with 12 bases between the two germline ends.

In its sample, this clonotype was seen a few times. The chain links TRBV7-3 to TRBJ1-1, with 10 positions matching TRBD1. V lost 5 bases and J lost 4; bases outside the gene matches: 4. Germline V CDR1 and CDR2: SGHTA, FQGTGA. The CDR3 spans 14 residues. The CDR3 sequence: CASSRDRGSTEAFF. The CDR3 region has the DNA TGTGCCAGCAGCCGGGACAGGGGATCCACTGAAGCTTTCTTT.

The rearrangement uses TRBV3-1 and TRBJ2-2, with unresolved D. CDR3 length: 16 amino acids. Germline CDR1 is LGHDT and CDR2 is YNNKEL (reference sequence). V lost 1 base to trimming and J lost 2 bases, with 11 bases between them. The CDR3: CASSQGSPTNTGELFF. CDR3 DNA: TGTGCCAGCAGCCAAGGGAGCCCCACCAACACCGGGGAGCTGTTTTTT.

This clonotype was detected only a few times. The chain is built from TRBV5-1 and TRBJ1-1, with D uncertain. From germline, CDR1 is SGHRS and CDR2 YFSETQ. The length of the CDR3 is 13 residues. V was shortened by 5 bases and J by 4 bases, with 12 bases between the two germline ends. Here the CDR3 DNA reads TGCGCCAGCAGGACGGGAGAGGTCACTGAAGCTTTCTTT. This gives the protein CASRTGEVTEAFF.

This clonotype came up many times. The V call is TRBV7-2, the J call TRBJ1-5; a weak D match, TRBD1 (5 bases). Trimming cost V 5 bases and J 1 base, with 12 bases left between them. Germline loops: CDR1 SGHTA, CDR2 FQGNSA. The length of the CDR3 is 15 residues. Here the CDR3 DNA reads TGTGCCAGCAGCCGAGGGGTAGGGAGCAATCAGCCCCAGCATTTT. Protein sequence: CASSRGVGSNQPQHF.

This clonotype occurred a few times. The chain couples TRBV5-1 to TRBJ2-2; D not certain. Per the germline V gene, CDR1 is SGHRS and CDR2 is YFSETQ. V lost 0 bases to trimming and J lost 4 bases, with 10 bases between them. There are 15 residues in the CDR3. For the CDR3, the DNA is TGCGCCAGCAGCTTGGGGGTGCTTCCCACCGGGGAGCTGTTTTTT. Translating it yields CASSLGVLPTGELFF.

This sequence joins TRBV6-5 and TRBJ2-3; D is undetermined. Germline V CDR1 and CDR2: MNHEY, SVGAGI. The CDR3 sequence is 13 residues long. V lost 3 bases and J 6 bases, leaving 10 bases between the germline ends. The CDR3 DNA sequence: TGTGCCAGCAGTTATACGTCTAGGGATACGCAGTATTTT. Amino acids: CASSYTSRDTQYF.

On this clonotype itself: A much bigger clone sits one base away, suggesting this may be a read error. The chain combines TRBV7-9 with TRBJ2-1, with D unresolved. The CDR3 runs to 14 residues. CDR1 and CDR2 (germline): SEHNR, FQNEAQ (reference sequence). The CDR3 DNA follows: TGTACCAGCAGCTTGGGGTCGGTAGCCGATGAGCAGTTCTTC. Amino acid sequence: CTSSLGSVADEQFF. Looking up the rest from reference TRBV7-9 and TRBJ2-1 gives the full variable domain: DTGVSQNPRHKITKRGQNVTFRCDPISEHNRLYWYRQTLGQGPEFLTYFQNEAQLEKSRLLSDRFSAERPKGSFSTLEIQRTEQGDSAMYLCTSSLGSVADEQFFGPGTRLTVL.

About this clonotype itself: A much more abundant neighbour one base away suggests this may be a read error. The CDR3 coding sequence is TGCAGTGCTCAACCTCTCTCCTATAATTCACCCCCCCACTTT. Encoded protein: CSAQPLSYNSPPHF. The genes are TRBV20-1 and TRBJ1-6; D gene unclear. The CDR3 is made up of 14 amino acids. CDR1 DFQATT and CDR2 SNEGSKA come from the germline V gene (reference sequence).

The CDR3 DNA is TGTGCCACCAGGCGGGGGCTTTATAATTCACCCCTCCACTTT. Protein: CATRRGLYNSPLHF. This chain joins TRBV6-5 and TRBJ1-6, with D tentatively TRBD1 (6 bases). CDR3 length: 14 amino acids. Germline values: CDR1 MNHEY, CDR2 SVGAGI. V dropped 10 bases and J dropped 4 bases, with 14 bases sitting between them.

A few counts support this clonotype. The rearrangement links TRBV7-8 to TRBJ2-3, with 10 nucleotides matching TRBD1. The CDR3 is made up of 14 amino acids. Per germline, CDR1 SGHVS and CDR2 FQNEAQ. J lost 3 bases, V lost 4 bases, and 1 base had no gene match. CDR3 residues: CASSWDRGTDTQYF. As DNA, the CDR3 is TGTGCCAGCAGCTGGGACAGGGGAACAGATACGCAGTATTTT.